This passage covers 10 T cell receptor beta chains from one sample sequenced in a study of beta chain features in type 1 diabetes. Expressed TCRB transcripts were sequenced, since all the RNA that had been isolated was reverse transcribed. The repertoire was sequenced with immunoSEQ multiplex PCR; TCRdb's copy has only in-frame clones and lacks some. The sample consists of under 950,000 clones, about a sixth of them appearing once. The sample consisted of naive CD4+ T cells from blood. The source is a young woman in good health.

The V gene is TRBV11-2, the J gene TRBJ1-3; weak D call: TRBD1 (5 bases). The CDR3 runs 14 residues. The germline gives CDR1 SGHAT, CDR2 FQNNGV. The V end was cut by 1 base, the J end by 3 bases, with 7 bases between. The CDR3 bases are TGTGCCAGCAGCTTAGGCAGGGTTGGAAACACCATATATTTT. It encodes CASSLGRVGNTIYF.

V and J are TRBV28 and TRBJ2-7; 7 bases are a match to TRBD1. Germline V CDR1 and CDR2: MDHEN, SYDVKM. This CDR3 is 14 amino acids long. The ends lost 3 bases at V and 3 bases at J; junction bases unmatched: 5. DNA for the CDR3: TGTGCCAGCAGTTTCGGTAGGGGGCTCTACGAGCAGTACTTC. Translating gives CASSFGRGLYEQYF.

CDR3: CASSVGGITGELFF. CDR3 sequence (DNA): TGTGCCAGCAGCGTAGGGGGGATAACCGGGGAGCTGTTTTTT. This chain joins TRBV9 and TRBJ2-2, with D possibly called TRBD1 or TRBD2 (5 bases each). This CDR3 has 14 residues. Germline-derived CDR1 and CDR2 are SGDLS and YYNGEE. Trimming took 0 bases from V and 5 from J, leaving 8 bases between them.

The V gene is TRBV18, the J gene TRBJ2-5; 10 bases map to TRBD1. V shed 1 base, J shed 5 bases, and the junction held 1 base outside the gene matches. This CDR3 spans 14 amino acids. Per the germline V gene, CDR1 is KGHSH and CDR2 is LQKENI. Here the CDR3 DNA reads TGTGCCAGCTCACCACGACAGGGGGCGGAGACCCAGTACTTC. This gives the protein CASSPRQGAETQYF.

The chain recombines TRBV15 with TRBJ2-7; no definite D call. V was clipped by 0 bases and J by 3 bases, with 12 bases between them. In germline, CDR1 is LNHNV, CDR2 YYDKDF (reference sequence). This CDR3 is built from 15 residues. The CDR3 coding sequence is TGTGCCACCAGCAGAGATCAAGGGTTTGGCTACGAGCAGTACTTC. Translated: CATSRDQGFGYEQYF.

The rearrangement joins TRBV7-3 to TRBJ2-2; either TRBD1 or TRBD2 may supply D (5 bases each). Germline CDR1 is SGHTA and CDR2 is FQGTGA. The CDR3 has 15 residues. The ends were cut back, 5 bases at V and 2 bases at J, with 12 bases in the middle. CDR3 amino acids: CASSLLGDNTGELFF. In DNA, the CDR3 is TGTGCCAGCAGCCTATTAGGGGACAACACCGGGGAGCTGTTTTTT.

This clone appeared a few times. The chain uses TRBV7-6 and TRBJ2-3, with TRBD1 identical over 8 bases. J lost 4 bases, V lost 2 bases, and 2 bases had no gene match. CDR3 length: 14 amino acids. Germline CDR1 is SGHVS and CDR2 is FNYEAQ. The CDR3 nucleotides read TGTGCCAGCAGCTTACAGGGGGCGTCAGATACGCAGTATTTT. Amino acid sequence: CASSLQGASDTQYF.

This rearrangement joins TRBV15 to TRBJ2-3; no definite D call. Germline CDR1 reads LNHNV; CDR2 reads YYDKDF (reference sequence). This CDR3 is 13 amino acids long. The germline V and J ends were trimmed by 2 bases and 6 bases, with 9 bases remaining between them. The CDR3 protein is CATSRSPHDTQYF. The CDR3 DNA is TGTGCCACCAGCAGATCCCCGCATGATACGCAGTATTTT.

This clone was counted between two and nine times. DNA for the CDR3: TGTGCCAGCAGCCAAGATAGCGGAGGCTACAATGAGCAGTTCTTC. Its translation: CASSQDSGGYNEQFF. This sequence joins TRBV4-2 and TRBJ2-1; perhaps TRBD2 as D (6 bases). The V and J ends lost 0 bases and 3 bases respectively, with 9 bases between them. The CDR3 loop spans 15 amino acids. Germline V lookup: CDR1 LGHNA, CDR2 YNFKEQ.

This clone was picked up a small number of times. This sequence joins TRBV6-6 and TRBJ1-5; D perhaps matches TRBD1 (5 bases). V lost 0 bases to trimming and J lost 3 bases, with 9 bases between them. Germline lookup yields CDR1 MNHNY and CDR2 SVGAGI (reference sequence). The CDR3 is made up of 15 amino acids. The CDR3 nucleotides are TGTGCCAGCAGTTACTCGGCACAGGTCAATCAGCCCCAGCATTTT. Its translation: CASSYSAQVNQPQHF.